This note documents a single TCR beta chain sequence. Its binding antigen is unknown. No base quality information exists; no much larger clone differs at one position. The CDR3 regions of human TCRbeta chains were analyzed by immunosequencing. Processing in the source paper ran as follows. Repertoire TCRs were matched against a reference library of SARS-CoV-2-specific TCRs generated with the MIRA antigen-specificity platform. Breadth was defined as the fraction of unique TCRs that were SARS-CoV-2-associated. Depth was defined as the fraction of total T cells that were SARS-CoV-2-associated. Using the MIRA data, each spike-specific TCR was mapped to the spike region that the TCR reacts to and placed in a CD4 or CD8 class. Log10-transformed breadth and depth values were compared by one-way ANOVA with Sidak's multiple comparisons tests. This immuneACCESS table, as held by TCRdb, lists in-frame sequences with V and J called but not all clones. Of the missing ones, under half trace to an unresolved V gene in checked studies; the others have no known cause. The DNA was the basis for D and trimming; V, J and clone size are from that table. For this sample the table gives about 70,000 clones, of which 65% to 85% were detected only once. The ten largest clones capture 8% to 10% of the sample.

This entry comes from a study of T cell responses to AZD1222 COVID-19 vaccine (dated by TCRdb to the early 2020s). Regarding the study in general: AZD1222 recipients with second doses at about 4 weeks or about 12 weeks were pooled, because spike-specific TCR depth and breadth did not differ between schedules. A total of approximately 240 trial participants underwent TCR sequencing, of whom approximately 210 received two doses of AZD1222 and some 26 received two doses of the MenACWY control vaccine. Trial participants were enrolled by age into 18-55, 56-69 and 70-plus year subgroups, with approximately 160, 26 and 62 TCR-sequenced participants respectively.

Paper-wide results and their limitations: Because no day 14 peak-response samples were available, the repertoires could be characterized only after the peak T cell response. The 56-69-year group was small, and its depth increase did not reach significance, likely because of low power. Conclusions about previously exposed vaccinees are limited, since just 5 to 7 AZD1222 recipients were seropositive for SARS-CoV-2 at baseline. After two AZD1222 doses, spike-specific TCR breadth and depth were significantly higher than at day 0 and than in MenACWY recipients. Vaccine-associated CD4 TCRs spanned the whole spike protein, with dominant responses in regions 160-218 and 743-854. Most participants were white British and females outnumbered males, and the authors suggested that clonal diversity may have been underestimated. Reportedly, almost half of the unique spike-specific TCRs recognized epitopes lying outside the regions that are mutated in the B.1.351 and B.1.1.7 variants.

The CDR3 spans 15 residues, from the cysteine through the phenylalanine. The read is trimmed to its CDR3 DNA, 45 bases read in frame from base 1. CDR1 and CDR2, looked up from the germline V gene, are SGHRS and YFSETQ. V has 4 bases trimmed and J has 4 bases trimmed; junction bases matching no gene number 8. The time point tag for this specimen amounts to: baseline before first vaccination. Vaccinee samples were obtained from the UK trials COV001 and COV002, which included a single-blind randomized controlled phase 2/3 trial of AZD1222 (ChAdOx1 nCoV-19) in healthy adults. Trial participant PBMC samples were collected at day 0 and day 28 after the second dose for TCRbeta chain sequencing.

This sample comprised peripheral blood, obtained on day 0 of AZD1222 vaccination. The sequence links TRBV5-1 to TRBJ1-1; TRBD1 matches 9 bases in the middle. The sequence derives from an adult in good health. The base sequence is TGCGCCAGCAGCATCCGGACAGGGGCGGGCACTGAAGCTTTCTTT. Its translation reads: CASSIRTGAGTEAFF.